The present entry profiles one TCR beta chain with its context. The sample is drawn from a study of blood T cell repertoires in COVID-19. CDR1 and CDR2 (germline): SNHLY, FYNNEI. Trimming left V 7 bases short and J 1 base short, with 4 bases between. The CDR3 sequence is 12 residues long. TCRdb keeps only in-frame clones here, not all; method: immunoSEQ multiplex PCR. There are roughly 100,000 clones in the sample; roughly nine tenths occur only once, and 32% lies in the top ten. The sequenced material came from peripheral blood. V is TRBV2 and J is TRBJ2-2; D remains ambiguous. This receptor was obtained from a woman aged 80 or older with acute or convalescent COVID-19. The DNA of the CDR3 is TGTGCCAGCACCTTGAACACCGGGGAGCTGTTTTTT. Its protein is CASTLNTGELFF. Full variable domain (rest looked up from reference TRBV2 and TRBJ2-2): EPEVTQTPSHQVTQMGQEVILRCVPISNHLYFYWYRQILGQKVEFLVSFYNNEISEKSEIFDDQFSVERPDGSNFTLKIRSTKLEDSAMYFCASTLNTGELFFGEGSRLTVL.